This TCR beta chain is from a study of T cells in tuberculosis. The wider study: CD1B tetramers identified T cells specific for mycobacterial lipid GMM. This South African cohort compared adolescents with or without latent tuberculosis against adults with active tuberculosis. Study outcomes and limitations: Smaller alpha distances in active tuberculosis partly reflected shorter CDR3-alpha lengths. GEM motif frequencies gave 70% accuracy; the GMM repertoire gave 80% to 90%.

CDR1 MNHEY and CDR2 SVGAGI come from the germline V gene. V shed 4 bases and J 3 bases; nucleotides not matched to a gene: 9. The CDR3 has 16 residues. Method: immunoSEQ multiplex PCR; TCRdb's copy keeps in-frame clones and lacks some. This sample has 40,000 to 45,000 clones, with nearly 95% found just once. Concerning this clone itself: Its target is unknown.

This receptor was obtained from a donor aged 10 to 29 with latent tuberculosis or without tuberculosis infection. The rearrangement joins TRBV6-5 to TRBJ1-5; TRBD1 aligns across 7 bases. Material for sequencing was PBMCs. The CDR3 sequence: CASSSYIQGHNQPQHF. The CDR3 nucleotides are TGTGCCAGCAGTTCCTATATACAGGGGCACAATCAGCCCCAGCATTTT.